The 11 T cell receptor beta chains below come from one sample, sequenced in a study of CD8 T cells in Susac syndrome. It was with random hexamers that about 0.45 to 1 ug RNA was reverse transcribed. Each CDR3 protein gets one entry after TCRdb re-called the immunoSEQ multiplex PCR reads with MiXCR. The top ten hold 0.4% to 0.55% of the sample, which has approximately 77,000 distinct CDR3 sequences, just over 90% seen once. Material for sequencing was CD4+ T cells from PBMCs. The receptors come from a human donor with Susac syndrome.

The chain recombines TRBV2 with TRBJ2-2; possible D gene TRBD2, 7 bases. Germline CDR1 is SNHLY and CDR2 is FYNNEI. The CDR3 is made up of 15 amino acids. Trimming stripped 7 bases from V and 6 bases from J, with 18 bases between. This CDR3 reads CASIGGRLRPGELFF. CDR3 nucleotides: TGTGCCAGCATCGGGGGGCGCCTAAGGCCCGGGGAGCTGTTTTTT. Drawing the rest from reference TRBV2 and TRBJ2-2, the complete variable domain is EPEVTQTPSHQVTQMGQEVILRCVPISNHLYFYWYRQILGQKVEFLVSFYNNEISEKSEIFDDQFSVERPDGSNFTLKIRSTKLEDSAMYFCASIGGRLRPGELFFGEGSRLTVL.

The chain links TRBV25-1 to TRBJ1-4; D remains ambiguous. With 1 base removed from V and 4 bases from J, the gap between germline ends came to 16 bases. Germline loops: CDR1 MGHDK, CDR2 SYGVNS. The CDR3 runs to 17 residues. CDR3 residues: CASSESRHGSGNEKLFF. CDR3 DNA sequence: TGTGCCAGCAGTGAATCGCGGCATGGATCGGGTAATGAAAAACTGTTTTTT.

V usage is TRBV6-5 and J usage is TRBJ1-1, with D uncertain. Trimming removed 2 bases from V and 0 bases from J, with 10 bases in between. This CDR3 is built from 15 residues. The germline gives CDR1 MNHEY, CDR2 SVGAGI. The CDR3 DNA reads as TGTGCCAGCAGTTACAGTCGGCAGATGAACACTGAAGCTTTCTTT. Protein product: CASSYSRQMNTEAFF.

This clonotype has a single count. Because it lacks the conserved phenylalanine or tryptophan at the end, this CDR3 is likely a read error. This chain connects TRBV5-1 to TRBJ2-1; D might be TRBD1 or TRBD2, each matching 5 bases. V shed 3 bases and J shed 9 bases, with 10 bases lying between them. Germline CDR1 is SGHRS and CDR2 is YFSETQ. This CDR3 has 12 residues. The DNA for the CDR3 is TGCGCCAGCAGCTCGGGACGCTCTGAGCAGTTCCTC. Translated, it gives CASSSGRSEQFL.

V and J are TRBV19 and TRBJ2-5; 10 nucleotides agree with TRBD2. From germline, CDR1 is LNHDA and CDR2 SQIVND (reference sequence). The CDR3 contains 15 residues. The V gene end was trimmed by 7 bases and the J gene end by 2 bases; junction bases not matched to a gene: 7. CDR3 bases: TGTGCCAGTAATAAACTAGCGGGAAGGCAAGAGACCCAGTACTTC. Protein sequence: CASNKLAGRQETQYF.

The rearrangement joins TRBV28 to TRBJ2-5, with 7 bases identical to TRBD1. Unmatched junction bases numbered 9, after V lost 1 base and J lost 1 base. This CDR3 spans 17 amino acids. Germline CDR1 MDHEN, CDR2 SYDVKM. CDR3 protein: CASSLFAATGVQETQYF. DNA of the CDR3: TGTGCCAGCAGTTTATTCGCTGCTACAGGGGTCCAAGAGACCCAGTACTTC.

This clonotype occurred once. The chain carries TRBV20-1 and TRBJ2-1; D not resolved. CDR1 is DFQATT, CDR2 SNEGSKA, per germline (reference sequence). The CDR3 spans 15 residues. The germline V and J ends were trimmed by 0 bases and 11 bases, with 20 bases remaining between them. The CDR3 region is CSARDHRTVRGKQFF. The CDR3 DNA is TGCAGTGCTAGAGATCATAGGACGGTCCGTGGGAAGCAGTTCTTC.

The V call is TRBV7-9, the J call TRBJ2-5; tentatively, D is TRBD1 (7 bases). This CDR3 contains 16 residues. V was clipped by 5 bases and J by 6 bases, with 22 bases between them. Looked up from germline, CDR1 is SEHNR and CDR2 is FQNEAQ (reference sequence). CDR3 loop: CASSPGGTENLKTQYF. DNA of the CDR3: TGTGCCAGCAGCCCCGGCGGGACAGAAAATTTAAAGACCCAGTACTTC.

This chain links TRBV4-1 with TRBJ1-1; D uncertain. Germline loops: CDR1 MGHRA, CDR2 YSYEKL. The ends were cut back, 1 base at V and 11 bases at J, with 11 bases in the middle. The CDR3 runs to 12 residues. The CDR3: CASSQVIGSAFF. For the CDR3, the DNA is TGCGCCAGCAGCCAAGTAATCGGTTCGGCTTTCTTT.

This rearrangement joins TRBV14 to TRBJ1-6, with no clear D. Germline-derived CDR1 and CDR2 are SGHDN and FVKESK. Trimming cost V 0 bases and J 7 bases, with 7 bases left between them. This CDR3 has 14 amino acids. The CDR3 DNA sequence: TGTGCCAGCAGCCAAGATTTGAGCAATTCACCCCTCCACTTT. Its translation is CASSQDLSNSPLHF.

The J gene is TRBJ1-6, the V gene TRBV12-3 or TRBV12-4, with D possibly matching TRBD1 (5 bases). V dropped 6 bases and J dropped 12 bases, with 18 bases sitting between them. The CDR3 totals 14 residues. CDR3 residues: CASRSGTLLGPLHF. The CDR3 DNA follows: TGTGCCAGCAGATCCGGGACCCTACTTGGACCCCTCCACTTT.